A single T cell receptor (beta chain) is shown here with its context. What this receptor recognizes is not known. No much larger clone exists at a distance of one base, and base qualities are not known. The data were obtained in a study of blood T cell repertoires in COVID-19 (dated by TCRdb to about 2020). Context from the whole study: Samples covering the acute and convalescent phases of COVID-19 were provided by collaborators in the United States, Italy and Spain. The material from the prospective study consisted of cDNA or gDNA derived from T cells, B-cell-depleted T cells, or PBMCs. Deeply sampled blood TCRbeta repertoires from subjects exposed to, actively infected with, or recovered from COVID-19 were included in the dataset. A freely available public database, intended as a resource for researchers studying the immune response to SARS-CoV-2, is where the repertoires were released. The samples were drawn from the first 160 participants of the ongoing ImmuneRACE study and from 1,254 subjects provided by 6 global collaborators. Sample metadata almost always included a de-identified subject ID, COVID-19 status, age in years and sex. HLA class I and class II types, where available, came from metadata supplied by the sample provider rather than from assay-based typing.

The germline V gene (reference sequence) provides CDR1 LNHDA and CDR2 SQIVND. Ends trimmed: V by 4 bases, J by 6 bases; bases unmatched to a gene: 9. The CDR3 holds 16 amino acids from the cysteine to the phenylalanine. Only the CDR3 DNA is retained, 48 bases long and in frame from the first base. The research as a whole found: How much clinical and demographic metadata was included differed by source and by participant, and the metadata was provided uncurated.

The immunoSEQ Assay, a bias-controlled multiplex PCR, was used to amplify TCRbeta CDR3 regions from genomic DNA. The authors' analysis ran thus. The number of nucleated cells in each sample was estimated by amplification of reference gene primers within the assay. To quantify the absolute abundance of each unique TCRbeta CDR3 rearrangement, sequence reads were collapsed and filtered. For each sample, productive Simpson clonality was calculated by taking the square root of Simpson's diversity index across productive rearrangements. TCRdb took over this immuneACCESS table, retaining in-frame rearrangements with V and J assigned. Such tables are incomplete; in checked studies, under half of the missing clones stem from an unresolved V gene, and the remainder is unexplained. The V and J calls and clone size are taken from that table; D and trimming were inferred from the DNA. The sample table shows 65,000 to 95,000 clones, and around 88% are seen once. The biggest ten clones account for approximately 8.3% of the sample.

Whole blood was collected in K2EDTA tubes by collaborating institutions according to the institutions' own protocols. For TCRbeta analysis, collaborators shipped samples as frozen whole blood, isolated PBMCs, or DNA extracted from either of those sample types. The chain employs TRBV19 and TRBJ2-2, with 9 bases aligning to TRBD1. Sequencing was done on a sample of peripheral blood. The source of this sequence is a man younger than 40 with acute or convalescent COVID-19. The CDR3 corresponds to CASSTGTGKSPGELFF. The DNA is TGTGCCAGTAGTACCGGGACAGGGAAAAGTCCCGGGGAGCTGTTTTTT. The full variable domain, completed from the reference TRBV19 and TRBJ2-2 proteins outside the CDR3, reads DGGITQSPKYLFRKEGQNVTLSCEQNLNHDAMYWYRQDPGQGLRLIYYSQIVNDFQKGDIAEGYSVSREKKESFPLTVTSAQKNPTAFYLCASSTGTGKSPGELFFGEGSRLTVL.